The 24 T cell receptor beta chains in this list originate from one sample, sequenced in a study of blood T cells in healthy people across ages. A second PCR, run for about 7 to 11 cycles, used a sample-barcoded 5' primer plus a J-beta primer mix. TCRdb reprocessed the 5' RACE reads with MiXCR, giving one entry per CDR3 protein. In the table there are hundreds of thousands of distinct CDR3 sequences, around 62% of which are singletons. Sequencing was done on a sample of blood. These receptors originate from a man younger than 45 in good health.

The chain carries TRBV29-1 and TRBJ2-1; 7 bases line up with TRBD1. Trimming cost V 4 bases and J 7 bases; bases outside gene matches: 10. Germline CDR1 SQVTM, CDR2 ANQGSEA. CDR3 length: 14 amino acids. The CDR3 is CSVGGAGGRNEQFF. The DNA for the CDR3 is TGCAGCGTTGGGGGTGCAGGGGGTAGAAATGAGCAGTTCTTC.

This sequence joins TRBV12-3 or TRBV12-4 and TRBJ2-4, with D tentatively TRBD1 (6 bases). The ends were cut back, 6 bases at V and 13 bases at J, with 16 bases in the middle. This CDR3 region has 12 residues. CDR3 sequence: CASRSGERGQYF. The DNA of the CDR3 is TGTGCCAGCAGATCAGGGGAGCGTGGGCAGTACTTC.

This clonotype was counted between two and nine times. The chain carries TRBV20-1 and TRBJ2-1; D is possibly TRBD2 (6 bases). Trimming removed 6 bases from V and 1 base from J, with 10 bases in between. This CDR3 is built from 13 residues. CDR1 and CDR2 (germline): DFQATT, SNEGSKA (reference sequence). In nucleotides, the CDR3 is TGCAGTGCGGGAGGTTCATCCTACAATGAGCAGTTCTTC. Amino acid sequence: CSAGGSSYNEQFF.

This clonotype has only a few counts. The chain couples TRBV20-1 to TRBJ2-7; 10 bases are shared with TRBD2. The CDR3 sequence is 14 residues long. Germline values: CDR1 DFQATT, CDR2 SNEGSKA (reference sequence). With V trimmed by 6 bases and J by 1 base, 6 bases remained unmatched. CDR3 DNA sequence: TGCAGTGCGCCAACTAGCGGGGTTTCCTACGAGCAGTACTTC. It translates to CSAPTSGVSYEQYF.

This chain connects TRBV12-3 or TRBV12-4 to TRBJ2-3; D is possibly TRBD1 (5 bases). Deletions cut 5 bases from V and 6 bases from J, with 12 bases between. This CDR3 comprises 13 residues. The CDR3 protein is CASSVRGVDTQYF. The CDR3, as DNA: TGTGCCAGCAGTGTAAGGGGCGTGGATACGCAGTATTTT.

The chain has TRBV6-1 and TRBJ2-7, with 10 positions matching TRBD2. This CDR3 has 15 amino acids. The J segment lost 7 bases and the V segment lost 3 bases, leaving 9 bases of the junction unmatched. CDR1 and CDR2 (germline): MNHNS, SASEGT. The CDR3 sequence is CASSDLASGGNEQYF. The CDR3 DNA is TGTGCCAGCAGTGACTTAGCTAGCGGGGGAAATGAGCAGTACTTC.

This clonotype was counted only a few times. The rearrangement links TRBV6-6 to TRBJ2-7; D is ambiguous. This CDR3 contains 11 residues. V gave up 7 bases and J gave up 5 bases, with 9 bases separating them. The germline CDR1 and CDR2 sequences are MNHNY and SVGAGI (reference sequence). Written as DNA, the CDR3 is TGTGCCAGCACCCCTATCCACGAGCAGTACTTC. Translation: CASTPIHEQYF.

The chain carries TRBV24-1 and TRBJ2-1; D unresolved. The CDR3 sequence is 13 residues long. Germline CDR1 reads KGHDR; CDR2 reads SFDVKD. Between the trimmed V and J ends, which lost 2 bases and 1 base, there was a span of 2 bases. The CDR3 DNA sequence: TGTGCCACCAGTGATTCGTCCTACAATGAGCAGTTCTTC. Translated, it gives CATSDSSYNEQFF.

The chain couples TRBV4-3 to TRBJ2-1; D ambiguous. Germline values: CDR1 LGHNA, CDR2 YSLEER. V lost 0 bases to trimming and J lost 8 bases, with 14 bases between them. The CDR3 has 15 amino acids. Here the CDR3 reads CASSQERRAVDEQFF. The CDR3, as DNA: TGCGCCAGCAGCCAAGAACGTCGCGCCGTTGATGAGCAGTTCTTC.

The chain recombines TRBV9 with TRBJ2-5, with D maybe TRBD2 (6 bases). Trimming took off 0 bases at V and 0 bases at J, with 12 bases between the two ends. CDR1 and CDR2 from the germline V gene are SGDLS and YYNGEE. The CDR3 totals 16 residues. The CDR3 DNA reads TGTGCCAGCAGCGTAGACCCCGGGAGCGACCAAGAGACCCAGTACTTC. This codes for CASSVDPGSDQETQYF.

The chain uses TRBV7-2 and TRBJ2-7; 7 bases agree with TRBD1. Germline V CDR1 and CDR2: SGHTA, FQGNSA. The CDR3 length is 14 residues. With V trimmed by 5 bases and J by 2 bases, 6 bases remained unmatched. CDR3 in DNA: TGTGCCAGCAGCCTGGACAGGTCTCCCTACGAGCAGTACTTC. Translating it yields CASSLDRSPYEQYF.

This chain links TRBV24-1 with TRBJ2-3; unclear D gene. There are 14 residues in the CDR3. Germline V gene sequence: CDR1 KGHDR, CDR2 SFDVKD. The V and J ends lost 1 base and 6 bases respectively, with 10 bases between them. The CDR3, as DNA: TGTGCCACCAGTGATTTAAGTCAGGCCGATACGCAGTATTTT. It encodes CATSDLSQADTQYF.

In this sample, this clonotype turned up many times. This sequence joins TRBV5-6 and TRBJ1-5; D is unclear. The CDR3 is 12 amino acids. Germline V lookup: CDR1 SGHDT, CDR2 YYEEEE. V dropped 6 bases and J dropped 5 bases, with 9 bases sitting between them. The DNA of the CDR3 is TGTGCCAGCACACCGGACGATCAGCCCCAGCATTTT. It specifies CASTPDDQPQHF.

The chain has TRBV4-3 and TRBJ2-3; possibly TRBD2 for D (5 bases). CDR1 is LGHNA, CDR2 YSLEER, per germline. This CDR3 is built from 17 residues. Deletions cut 0 bases from V and 2 bases from J, with 15 bases between. CDR3 DNA sequence: TGCGCCAGCAGCCAAGAAATCGGACTGAGCCTCACAGATACGCAGTATTTT. Amino acids: CASSQEIGLSLTDTQYF.

This clonotype was observed a single time. The V gene is TRBV25-1, the J gene TRBJ1-6; D call uncertain. The CDR3 sequence is 14 residues long. Germline V gene lookup returns CDR1 MGHDK and CDR2 SYGVNS. Trimming stripped 5 bases from V and 9 bases from J, with 14 bases between. CDR3 sequence: CASSPNLSGSPLHF. The CDR3 region has the DNA TGTGCCAGCAGTCCTAACCTTTCGGGTTCACCCCTCCACTTT.

The J gene is TRBJ2-3, the V gene TRBV3-1; no firm D call. The CDR3 consists of 12 residues. The V gene lost 5 bases and the J gene lost 9 bases, with 12 bases spanning the gap. In germline, CDR1 is LGHDT, CDR2 YNNKEL (reference sequence). CDR3 residues: CASSSHRATQYF. The CDR3 region has the DNA TGTGCCAGCAGCTCTCATAGGGCAACGCAGTATTTT.

This rearrangement joins TRBV4-3 to TRBJ1-1; 8 bases match TRBD1. The V segment lost 4 bases and the J segment 1 base; nucleotides outside the gene matches: 5. Per germline, CDR1 LGHNA and CDR2 YSLEER. The CDR3 covers 15 residues. CDR3 nucleotides: TGCGCCAGCAGCCCAAGAGGGACAGGGAACACTGAAGCTTTCTTT. Translation: CASSPRGTGNTEAFF.

Concerning this clonotype: This may stem from a read error, because a much larger clone lies one nucleotide away. The rearrangement joins TRBV7-2 to TRBJ2-7; possibly TRBD1 for D (6 bases). This CDR3 spans 15 amino acids. The V gene lost 5 bases and the J gene lost 2 bases, with 16 bases spanning the gap. In germline, CDR1 is SGHTA, CDR2 FQGNSA. This CDR3 reads CASSPGQTAPYEQYF. CDR3 bases: TGTGCCAGCAGCCCAGGACAGACAGCTCCCTACGAGCAGTACTTC.

This clonotype was detected only a few times. The chain recombines TRBV15 with TRBJ2-1, with 9 bases matching TRBD1. CDR1 is LNHNV and CDR2 is YYDKDF in the germline V gene (reference sequence). The V and J ends lost 4 bases and 9 bases, in that order; junction bases with no gene match: 7. CDR3 length: 14 amino acids. CDR3 amino acids: CATSMGQGRIEQFF. The CDR3 DNA is TGTGCCACCAGCATGGGACAGGGACGAATTGAGCAGTTCTTC.

The rearrangement links TRBV28 to TRBJ1-2, with 7 bases matching TRBD1. The CDR3 totals 13 residues. Germline V gene data show CDR1 as MDHEN and CDR2 as SYDVKM. V shed 6 bases, J shed 3 bases, and the junction held 4 bases outside the gene matches. This chain's CDR3 is CASRDTGDYGYTF. The CDR3 bases are TGTGCCAGCAGAGACACAGGGGACTATGGCTACACCTTC.

The J gene is TRBJ2-5, the V gene TRBV2; D ambiguous. The DNA matches TRBJ2-7 better at its end, which makes the J call doubtful. This CDR3 contains 13 residues. The germline V gene has CDR1 SNHLY and CDR2 FYNNEI. CDR3 region: CASSDARAYEQYF. In nucleotides, the CDR3 is TGTGCCAGCAGTGACGCCAGAGCCTACGAGCAGTACTTC.

DNA for the CDR3: TGCGCCAGCAGCCAGCCCTCGGCGGGCACCTACGAGCAGTACTTC. Protein product: CASSQPSAGTYEQYF. The V and J genes are TRBV4-1 and TRBJ2-7; tentative D call: TRBD2 (5 bases). Germline V gene sequence: CDR1 MGHRA, CDR2 YSYEKL. V was shortened by 3 bases and J by 2 bases, with 14 bases between the two germline ends. CDR3 length: 15 amino acids.

The chain is built from TRBV29-1 and TRBJ2-3; 9 bases map to TRBD2. Germline CDR1 and CDR2: SQVTM and ANQGSEA. J was trimmed by 5 bases and V by 6 bases; bases with no gene match: 6. This CDR3 is built from 13 residues. The CDR3 DNA sequence: TGCAGCGTGTGGCGGGGGGGAGGAGATACGCAGTATTTT. Its translation is CSVWRGGGDTQYF.

The J gene is TRBJ1-1, the V gene TRBV12-3 or TRBV12-4; possible D gene TRBD1, 5 bases. The V end was cut by 5 bases, the J end by 3 bases, with 13 bases between. This CDR3 has 14 amino acids. The DNA for the CDR3 is TGTGCCAGCAGTCAGTGGGGGGGGGACACTGAAGCTTTCTTT. It codes for CASSQWGGDTEAFF.